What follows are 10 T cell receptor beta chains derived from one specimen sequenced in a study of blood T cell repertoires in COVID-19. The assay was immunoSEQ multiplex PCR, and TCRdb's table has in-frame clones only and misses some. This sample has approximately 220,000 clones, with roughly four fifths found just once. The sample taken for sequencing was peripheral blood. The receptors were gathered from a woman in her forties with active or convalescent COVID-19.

CDR3 bases: TGTGCCAGTAGTATAGAACCCGGTTACTATGGCTACACCTTC. This encodes CASSIEPGYYGYTF. This rearrangement joins TRBV19 to TRBJ1-2; D is unclear. The germline gives CDR1 LNHDA, CDR2 SQIVND (reference sequence). Deletions cut 0 bases from V and 3 bases from J, with 8 bases between. The CDR3 consists of 14 residues.

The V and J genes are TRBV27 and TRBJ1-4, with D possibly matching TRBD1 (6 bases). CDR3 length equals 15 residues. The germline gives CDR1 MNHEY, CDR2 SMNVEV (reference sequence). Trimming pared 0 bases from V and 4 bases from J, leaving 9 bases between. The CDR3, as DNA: TGTGCCAGCAGTTTATCGGGCAGGGGTAATGAAAAACTGTTTTTT. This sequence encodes CASSLSGRGNEKLFF.

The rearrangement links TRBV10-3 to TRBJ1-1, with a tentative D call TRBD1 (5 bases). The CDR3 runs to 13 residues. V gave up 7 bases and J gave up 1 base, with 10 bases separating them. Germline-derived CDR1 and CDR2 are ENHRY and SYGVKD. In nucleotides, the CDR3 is TGTGCCATCATGGGGGAGGCGAACACTGAAGCTTTCTTT. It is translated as CAIMGEANTEAFF.

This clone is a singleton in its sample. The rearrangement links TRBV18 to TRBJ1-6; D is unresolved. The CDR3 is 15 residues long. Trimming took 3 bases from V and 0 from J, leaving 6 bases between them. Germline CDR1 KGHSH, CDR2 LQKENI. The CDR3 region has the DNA TGTGCCAGCTCACCGGAGAGCTCCTATAATTCACCCCTCCACTTT. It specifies CASSPESSYNSPLHF.

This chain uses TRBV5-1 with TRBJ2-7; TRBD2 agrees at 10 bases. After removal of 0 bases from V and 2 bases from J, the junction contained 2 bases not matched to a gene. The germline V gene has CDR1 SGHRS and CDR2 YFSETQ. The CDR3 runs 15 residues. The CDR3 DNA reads TGCGCCAGCAGCTTGGGGACTAGCGGCACCTACGAGCAGTACTTC. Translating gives CASSLGTSGTYEQYF.

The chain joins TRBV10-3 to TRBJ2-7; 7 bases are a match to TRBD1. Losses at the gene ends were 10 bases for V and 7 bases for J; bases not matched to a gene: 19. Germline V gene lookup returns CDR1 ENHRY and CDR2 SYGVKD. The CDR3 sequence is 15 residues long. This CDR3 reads CATSLPGTGVGEQYF. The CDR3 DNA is TGTGCCACCTCATTACCCGGAACAGGGGTCGGAGAGCAGTACTTC.

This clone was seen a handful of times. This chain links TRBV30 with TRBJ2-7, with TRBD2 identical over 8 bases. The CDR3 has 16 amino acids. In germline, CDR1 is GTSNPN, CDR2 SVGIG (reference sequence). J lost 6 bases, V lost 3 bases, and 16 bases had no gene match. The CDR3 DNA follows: TGTGCCTGGAGAGCAAGCGGGACTAGAACGTCTAGCGAGCAGTACTTC. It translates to CAWRASGTRTSSEQYF.

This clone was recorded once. The CDR3 sequence is CASSLGQGAEEQYF. The CDR3 DNA is TGTGCCAGCAGCTTGGGACAGGGGGCGGAGGAGCAGTACTTC. This chain connects TRBV5-5 to TRBJ2-7; 10 bases match TRBD1. From germline, CDR1 is SGHKS and CDR2 YYEKEE (reference sequence). V was pared by 0 bases and J by 7 bases, with 4 bases of the junction left unmatched. The CDR3 extends over 14 amino acids.

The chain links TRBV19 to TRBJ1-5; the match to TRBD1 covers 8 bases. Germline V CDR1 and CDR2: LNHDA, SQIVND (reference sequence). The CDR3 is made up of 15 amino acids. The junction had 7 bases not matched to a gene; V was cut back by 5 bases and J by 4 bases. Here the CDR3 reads CASSGDRGRNQPQHF. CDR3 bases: TGTGCCAGTAGTGGAGACAGGGGACGGAATCAGCCCCAGCATTTT. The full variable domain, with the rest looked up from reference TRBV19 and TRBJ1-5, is DGGITQSPKYLFRKEGQNVTLSCEQNLNHDAMYWYRQDPGQGLRLIYYSQIVNDFQKGDIAEGYSVSREKKESFPLTVTSAQKNPTAFYLCASSGDRGRNQPQHFGDGTRLSIL.

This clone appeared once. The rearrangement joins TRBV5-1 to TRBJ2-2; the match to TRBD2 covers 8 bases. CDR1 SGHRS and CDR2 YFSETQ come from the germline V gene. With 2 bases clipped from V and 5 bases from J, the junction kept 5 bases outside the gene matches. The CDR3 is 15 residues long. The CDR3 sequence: CASSFTAGVTGELFF. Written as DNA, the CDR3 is TGCGCCAGCAGCTTCACAGCGGGAGTTACCGGGGAGCTGTTTTTT.